The T cell receptor (beta chain) described here comes from a study of blood T cell repertoires in COVID-19. On the study more broadly: COVID-19 samples, acute and convalescent, were from the United States, Italy and Spain.

This table comes from immunoSEQ multiplex PCR, and its TCRdb copy is limited to in-frame clones, with some not included. The sample lists under 300,000 clones, 85% to 95% occurring once. The CDR3 consists of 15 residues. J lost 6 bases, V lost 4 bases, and 8 bases had no gene match. Germline V gene lookup returns CDR1 LNHDA and CDR2 SQIVND (reference sequence). This clonotype was sampled from a woman younger than 35 who had recovered from COVID-19. The rearrangement links TRBV19 to TRBJ2-3; TRBD1 agrees at 9 bases. Sequencing input: PBMCs or T cells enriched from blood (not recorded which). This chain's CDR3 is CASSTWTGATDTQYF. For the CDR3, the DNA is TGTGCCAGTAGTACCTGGACAGGGGCCACCGATACGCAGTATTTT.